The source of this T cell receptor beta chain is a study of CD8 T cells in Susac syndrome. Germline assignment: CDR1 KGHDR and CDR2 SFDVKD. V lost 3 bases and J lost 13; bases outside the gene matches: 5. This CDR3 comprises 12 residues. The RNA, 0.5 to 1 ug, was put through reverse transcription using random hexamers. One entry per CDR3 protein results from TCRdb running MiXCR on the immunoSEQ multiplex PCR reads. The data contain hundreds of thousands of distinct CDR3 sequences, roughly 93% of them seen just once; the ten biggest clones take up less than 0.075%. This sequence originates from a human donor with multiple sclerosis. The sequenced sample consisted of CD4+ T cells from PBMCs. The J gene is TRBJ2-1, the V gene TRBV24-1; TRBD1 agrees at 7 bases. The CDR3 here is CATSDADRAQFF. DNA of the CDR3: TGTGCCACCAGTGATGCCGACAGGGCTCAGTTCTTC.